This T cell receptor beta chain is drawn from a study of PD-1 and CTLA-4 blockade in melanoma. Using immunoSEQ multiplex PCR, the repertoire was profiled, and TCRdb retains in-frame clones only, with some absent. This sample has 20,000 or so clones; about 91% occur once, and the top ten carry 7.8%. Trimming removed 6 bases from V and 3 bases from J, with 18 bases in between. The CDR3 runs 15 residues. From germline, CDR1 is MDHEN and CDR2 SYDVKM. Sequencing used CD8+ T cells from peripheral blood, obtained before anti-PD-1 treatment. The rearrangement uses TRBV28 and TRBJ2-7; no clear D gene. This clonotype was sampled from a human donor with melanoma. CDR3 DNA sequence: TGTGCCAGCAGCCCCAGCGACGAGTTATACTACGAGCAGTACTTC. Encoded protein: CASSPSDELYYEQYF.